The 27 T cell receptor beta chains below all came from one sample that was sequenced in a study of blood T cell repertoires in COVID-19. Measured with immunoSEQ multiplex PCR; TCRdb has only the in-frame clones, and not every one. The profile shows about 95,000 clones, approximately 87% of them singletons. The sample consisted of peripheral blood. The receptor source for this set is a human donor in a cohort sampled during active COVID-19.

The chain is built from TRBV10-3 and TRBJ1-6; 12 nucleotides agree with TRBD1. The CDR3 consists of 15 residues. V lost 7 bases to trimming and J lost 7 bases; unmatched junction nucleotides: 5. Germline assignment: CDR1 ENHRY and CDR2 SYGVKD. Written as DNA, the CDR3 is TGTGCCATCAAAGGGACAGGGGGCGCAAATTCACCCCTCCACTTT. It translates to CAIKGTGGANSPLHF.

The chain links TRBV5-5 to TRBJ2-1; 8 bases match TRBD2. This CDR3 spans 15 amino acids. The J segment lost 3 bases and the V segment lost 2 bases, leaving 4 bases of the junction unmatched. Germline V gives CDR1 SGHKS, CDR2 YYEKEE (reference sequence). CDR3 in DNA: TGTGCCAGCAGCTTTGGCGGGGGGAACTACAATGAGCAGTTCTTC. This codes for CASSFGGGNYNEQFF. The complete variable domain, with remaining parts taken from reference TRBV5-5 and TRBJ2-1, reads DAGVTQSPTHLIKTRGQQVTLRCSPISGHKSVSWYQQVLGQGPQFIFQYYEKEERGRGNFPDRFSARQFPNYSSELNVNALLLGDSALYLCASSFGGGNYNEQFFGPGTRLTVL.

This rearrangement joins TRBV7-2 to TRBJ2-5, with 15 bases that match TRBD2. CDR1 and CDR2 from the germline V gene are SGHTA and FQGNSA. This CDR3 contains 18 residues. Trimming removed 2 bases from V and 5 bases from J; junction bases left unmatched: 9. CDR3 residues: CASSLTRTSGGARETQYF. CDR3 sequence (DNA): TGTGCCAGCAGCTTAACCCGGACTAGCGGGGGGGCCCGGGAGACCCAGTACTTC.

This chain joins TRBV10-2 and TRBJ2-3; no clear D. The germline V and J ends were trimmed by 0 bases and 7 bases, with 14 bases remaining between them. The CDR3 consists of 15 residues. CDR1 is WSHSY and CDR2 is SAAADI in the germline V gene. The CDR3 DNA reads TGCGCCAGCAGTGAGTCTGAGAAAGTCCTGAATACGCAGTATTTT. This encodes CASSESEKVLNTQYF.

The chain carries TRBV4-3 and TRBJ1-3, with D hard to call. V lost 3 bases to trimming and J lost 4 bases, with 19 bases between them. Germline-derived CDR1 and CDR2 are LGHNA and YSLEER. This CDR3 is built from 17 residues. The CDR3 protein is CASSQTFDRSGGNTIYF. Written as DNA, the CDR3 is TGCGCCAGCAGCCAGACTTTTGACCGGTCTGGAGGAAACACCATATATTTT.

J is TRBJ1-1 and V is TRBV3-1 (or the pseudogene TRBV3-2); 8 bases are shared with TRBD1. With 2 bases clipped from V and 1 base from J, the junction kept 3 bases outside the gene matches. CDR3 length equals 15 residues. Germline CDR1 is LGHDT and CDR2 is YNNKEL (reference sequence). DNA for the CDR3: TGTGCCAGCAGCCAAAAGGACAGGGCGAACACTGAAGCTTTCTTT. It yields the protein CASSQKDRANTEAFF.

CDR3 nucleotides: TGTGCCACCAGCAGAGATCGTCAGGGTAATCAGCCCCAGCATTTT. Translating gives CATSRDRQGNQPQHF. The chain employs TRBV15 and TRBJ1-5; D possibly corresponds to TRBD1 (5 bases). Germline assignment: CDR1 LNHNV and CDR2 YYDKDF (reference sequence). Trimming removed 0 bases at V and 4 bases at J, with 10 bases between. This CDR3 has 15 residues.

Notes on this clone: A read error may account for a junction end that differs from germline. This chain links TRBV7-7 with TRBJ2-5; perhaps TRBD1 as D (7 bases). CDR1 is SSHAT, CDR2 FNYEAQ, per germline (reference sequence). The CDR3 totals 17 residues. CDR3 coding DNA: TGTGCTAGCAGCCCAGGGGGGAACACTTTATCCACAGAGACCCAGTACTTC. Amino acids: CASSPGGNTLSTETQYF.

The V and J genes are TRBV6-5 and TRBJ1-2, with 8 bases matching TRBD1. The CDR3 loop spans 13 amino acids. Trimming took 2 bases from V and 7 from J; bases not matched to a gene: 3. From germline, CDR1 is MNHEY and CDR2 SVGAGI. In nucleotides, the CDR3 is TGTGCCAGCAGTTACGGACAGGGTGGTGGCTACACCTTC. Residues: CASSYGQGGGYTF.

A word on this clone: Distinct nucleotide sequences in the sample also encode this CDR3. This chain links TRBV28 with TRBJ2-7; D unclear. There are 12 residues in the CDR3. Looked up from germline, CDR1 is MDHEN and CDR2 is SYDVKM. The V gene lost 6 bases and the J gene lost 6 bases, with 12 bases spanning the gap. As DNA, the CDR3 is TGTGCCAGCAGCTTACCGCCCAGCGAGCAGTACTTC. The encoded protein is CASSLPPSEQYF.

This clone appeared a single time. The chain combines TRBV15 with TRBJ2-2; D remains ambiguous. Germline V gene data show CDR1 as LNHNV and CDR2 as YYDKDF (reference sequence). CDR3 size: 14 residues. With 0 bases removed from V and 3 bases from J, the gap between germline ends came to 5 bases. CDR3 sequence reads: CATSREQHTGELFF. The CDR3, as DNA: TGTGCCACCAGCAGAGAACAGCACACCGGGGAGCTGTTTTTT.

This chain joins TRBV7-3 and TRBJ2-6; D might be TRBD1 (5 bases). The CDR3 extends over 17 amino acids. Germline V gene data show CDR1 as SGHTA and CDR2 as FQGTGA. Deletions cut 3 bases from V and 4 bases from J, with 16 bases between. In DNA, the CDR3 is TGTGCCAGCAGCTTGGGAACAGGTCCCCCAGGGGCCAACGTCCTGACTTTC. Encoded protein: CASSLGTGPPGANVLTF.

This clone has only one observation. The V and J genes are TRBV12-3 or TRBV12-4 and TRBJ1-2; D possibly corresponds to TRBD1 (6 bases). CDR3 length equals 13 residues. V shed 6 bases and J shed 2 bases, with 10 bases lying between them. CDR3 in amino acids: CASRSRGNYGYTF. CDR3 nucleotide sequence: TGTGCCAGCAGGTCCAGGGGAAACTATGGCTACACCTTC.

CDR3 bases: TGCGCCAGCAGCTTGGGACAAGAGAACACTGAAGCTTTCTTT. Its translation: CASSLGQENTEAFF. V gene TRBV5-1 combines with J gene TRBJ1-1; D gene unclear. Per germline, CDR1 SGHRS and CDR2 YFSETQ. With 0 bases removed from V and 1 base from J, the gap between germline ends came to 7 bases. There are 14 residues in the CDR3.

This clone is a singleton in its sample. This sequence joins TRBV4-1 and TRBJ2-2; no clear D. Germline V lookup: CDR1 MGHRA, CDR2 YSYEKL. Trimming cost V 2 bases and J 2 bases, with 3 bases left between them. The CDR3 is 13 residues long. The CDR3 protein is CASSQSNTGELFF. The CDR3 DNA sequence: TGCGCCAGCAGCCAATCAAACACCGGGGAGCTGTTTTTT.

The genes are TRBV25-1 and TRBJ1-1; D call uncertain. Germline CDR1 and CDR2: MGHDK and SYGVNS. This CDR3 region has 12 residues. The V end was cut by 5 bases, the J end by 4 bases, with 8 bases between. The CDR3 DNA reads TGTGCCAGCAGTCCCCTCGGCACTGAAGCTTTCTTT. Protein product: CASSPLGTEAFF. The full variable domain, its missing parts supplied by reference TRBV25-1 and TRBJ1-1, is EADIYQTPRYLVIGTGKKITLECSQTMGHDKMYWYQQDPGMELHLIHYSYGVNSTEKGDLSSESTVSRIRTEHFPLTLESARPSHTSQYLCASSPLGTEAFFGQGTRLTVV.

In its sample, this clone was seen once. J is TRBJ1-3 and V is TRBV7-3; weak D call: TRBD1 (5 bases). The V gene's germline CDR1 is SGHTA and CDR2 FQGTGA. This CDR3 spans 15 amino acids. V dropped 6 bases and J dropped 0 bases, with 12 bases sitting between them. CDR3 coding DNA: TGTGCCAGCAGTCCGGGACTTAGCTCTGGAAACACCATATATTTT. Translation gives CASSPGLSSGNTIYF.

This chain links TRBV23-1 with TRBJ2-7; D might be TRBD2 (5 bases). TRBV23-1 is an open reading frame, and its role is uncertain. This CDR3 is 12 amino acids long. Deletions cut 9 bases from V and 2 bases from J, with 11 bases between. The CDR3 loop is CASKRATYEQYF. The CDR3 DNA follows: TGCGCCAGTAAGAGGGCTACCTACGAGCAGTACTTC.

In this sample, this clone turned up once. The rearrangement links TRBV28 to TRBJ1-1; D is unclear. Germline CDR1 and CDR2: MDHEN and SYDVKM. The CDR3 length is 12 residues. Between the trimmed V and J ends, which lost 6 bases and 10 bases, there was a span of 15 bases. The CDR3: CASSTRPAAAFF. CDR3 DNA: TGTGCCAGCAGCACCCGTCCGGCGGCAGCTTTCTTT.

The chain is built from TRBV28 and TRBJ1-5; D is unresolved. This CDR3 spans 12 amino acids. Germline CDR1 MDHEN, CDR2 SYDVKM. Trimming took off 3 bases at V and 7 bases at J, with 7 bases between the two ends. Here the CDR3 DNA reads TGTGCCAGCAGTTTGAGAGCACAGCCCCAGCATTTT. Protein sequence: CASSLRAQPQHF. Combining the CDR3 with reference TRBV28 and TRBJ1-5 gives the whole variable domain DVKVTQSSRYLVKRTGEKVFLECVQDMDHENMFWYRQDPGLGLRLIYFSYDVKMKEKGDIPEGYSVSREKKERFSLILESASTNQTSMYLCASSLRAQPQHFGDGTRLSIL.

The CDR3 DNA reads TGTGCCAGCAGCTCCTCGACAGGTAACACTGAAGCTTTCTTT. Protein sequence: CASSSSTGNTEAFF. The chain carries TRBV7-3 and TRBJ1-1; TRBD1 is a possible D gene (6 bases). Germline CDR1 reads SGHTA; CDR2 reads FQGTGA. CDR3 length equals 14 residues. Trimming removed 4 bases at V and 2 bases at J, with 11 bases between.

The chain couples TRBV27 to TRBJ2-7, with a tentative D call TRBD1 (6 bases). The CDR3 is 15 residues long. Germline V gene data show CDR1 as MNHEY and CDR2 as SMNVEV (reference sequence). Trimming cost V 5 bases and J 0 bases, with 14 bases left between them. The CDR3 loop is CASSDPTGISYEQYF. As DNA, the CDR3 is TGTGCCAGCAGTGATCCGACAGGTATCTCCTACGAGCAGTACTTC.

The V and J genes are TRBV9 and TRBJ2-7; a weak D match, TRBD1 (5 bases). The CDR3 covers 13 residues. Looked up from germline, CDR1 is SGDLS and CDR2 is YYNGEE. Trimming pared 0 bases from V and 3 bases from J, leaving 7 bases between. Here the CDR3 reads CASSVVDSYEQYF. The CDR3 DNA reads as TGTGCCAGCAGCGTAGTTGACAGCTACGAGCAGTACTTC.

The J gene is TRBJ1-4, the V gene TRBV7-2; 7 bases agree with TRBD1. The CDR3 contains 15 residues. The ends lost 4 bases at V and 5 bases at J; junction bases unmatched: 7. The germline gives CDR1 SGHTA, CDR2 FQGNSA. The CDR3 sequence: CASSSTGTPNEKLFF. CDR3 nucleotides: TGTGCCAGCAGCTCGACAGGGACCCCCAATGAAAAACTGTTTTTT.

The chain couples TRBV12-5 to TRBJ1-1, with TRBD1 as a possible D gene (6 bases). Germline CDR1 is LGHNT and CDR2 is FRNRAP. The CDR3 is made up of 15 amino acids. V gave up 2 bases and J gave up 8 bases, with 18 bases separating them. The CDR3 sequence: CASGLNPGTNGEAFF. CDR3 nucleotide sequence: TGTGCTAGTGGTTTGAACCCCGGGACAAACGGAGAAGCTTTCTTT.

Only one count was recorded for this clone. The chain recombines TRBV18 with TRBJ2-5; tentative D call: TRBD2 (6 bases). Germline V gives CDR1 KGHSH, CDR2 LQKENI. The V end was cut by 3 bases, the J end by 4 bases, with 18 bases between. The length of the CDR3 is 16 residues. DNA of the CDR3: TGTGCCAGCTCACCCTTATCTAGCGAACGGCGAGAGACCCAGTACTTC. As protein: CASSPLSSERRETQYF.

In its sample, this clone was seen a few times. V is TRBV19 and J is TRBJ1-5, with D perhaps TRBD1 (6 bases). V was cut by 10 bases and J by 0 bases, with 13 bases left in between. Germline V CDR1 and CDR2: LNHDA, SQIVND (reference sequence). The CDR3 loop spans 14 amino acids. CDR3 loop: CATSAGASNQPQHF. The CDR3 DNA is TGTGCCACCTCGGCGGGGGCTAGCAATCAGCCCCAGCATTTT.